The next 18 T cell receptor beta chains were all read from a single sample in a study of blood T cell repertoires in COVID-19. This table comes from immunoSEQ multiplex PCR, and its TCRdb copy is limited to in-frame clones, with some not included. The sample contains around 260,000 clones, 83% of which appear only once. The sequencing input was peripheral blood. These TCRs come from a woman aged 45-60 years who had recovered from COVID-19.

This chain uses TRBV24-1 with TRBJ2-1; 10 bases line up with TRBD2. The CDR3 runs 19 residues. Germline V lookup: CDR1 KGHDR, CDR2 SFDVKD. V lost 3 bases and J lost 2; bases outside the gene matches: 12. CDR3 sequence reads: CATSDGLPLAGRAYNEQFF. The CDR3 region has the DNA TGTGCCACCAGTGATGGCCTCCCACTAGCGGGAAGGGCCTACAATGAGCAGTTCTTC.

V gene TRBV28 combines with J gene TRBJ2-7; D is unclear. From germline, CDR1 is MDHEN and CDR2 SYDVKM. Trimming removed 3 bases from V and 3 bases from J, with 6 bases in between. CDR3 length: 12 amino acids. CDR3 nucleotides: TGTGCCAGCAGTTTTGCCAGCTACGAGCAGTACTTC. Translating it yields CASSFASYEQYF.

The CDR3 is CASSHYSGGDTDTQYF. CDR3 DNA: TGTGCCAGCAGCCATTATAGCGGGGGGGACACAGATACGCAGTATTTT. The V and J genes are TRBV3-1 (or the pseudogene TRBV3-2) and TRBJ2-3, with TRBD2 matching 11 bases. Germline V CDR1 and CDR2: LGHDT, YNNKEL (reference sequence). CDR3 size: 16 residues. V lost 3 bases to trimming and J lost 2 bases; unmatched junction nucleotides: 4.

The rearrangement uses TRBV6-1 and TRBJ2-7; 9 nucleotides agree with TRBD1. From germline, CDR1 is MNHNS and CDR2 SASEGT. The CDR3 spans 13 residues. Trimming removed 6 bases from V and 4 bases from J; junction bases left unmatched: 4. In DNA form, the CDR3 reads TGTGCCAGCAGCCTGGACAGGGGATACGAGCAGTACTTC. Translation: CASSLDRGYEQYF.

The rearrangement joins TRBV4-2 to TRBJ2-3; 9 nucleotides agree with TRBD2. Trimming took 2 bases from V and 4 from J; bases not matched to a gene: 10. CDR1 is LGHNA, CDR2 YNFKEQ, per germline. There are 17 residues in the CDR3. The CDR3 loop reads CASSQLDLGLASDTQYF. Written as DNA, the CDR3 is TGTGCCAGCAGCCAATTAGACCTTGGACTAGCGTCAGATACGCAGTATTTT.

The CDR3 nucleotides are TGTGCCAGCAGCCAAGAGAGGGTTTGGGACACCGGGGAGCTGTTTTTT. Translated: CASSQERVWDTGELFF. V is TRBV3-1 (or the pseudogene TRBV3-2) and J is TRBJ2-2; tentative D call: TRBD2 (5 bases). V shed 0 bases and J shed 3 bases, with 11 bases lying between them. Germline V gene lookup returns CDR1 LGHDT and CDR2 YNNKEL (reference sequence). The CDR3 consists of 16 residues.

The rearrangement uses TRBV4-3 and TRBJ1-1; unclear D gene. CDR1 is LGHNA and CDR2 is YSLEER in the germline V gene. Trimming left V 0 bases short and J 8 bases short, with 10 bases between. The CDR3 runs 13 residues. The CDR3 DNA is TGCGCCAGCAGCCAAGAAGAGGCAGCGGAAGCTTTCTTT. This gives the protein CASSQEEAAEAFF.

The V gene is TRBV2, the J gene TRBJ2-3; 7 positions agree with TRBD2. The junction had 8 bases not matched to a gene; V was cut back by 5 bases and J by 3 bases. Germline assignment: CDR1 SNHLY and CDR2 FYNNEI. The CDR3 is 15 residues long. Here the CDR3 DNA reads TGTGCCAGCAGTTTCCGTAGACTAGCAACAGATACGCAGTATTTT. Its translation is CASSFRRLATDTQYF.

The V and J genes are TRBV12-5 and TRBJ2-1; no definite D call. The V and J ends lost 1 base and 3 bases respectively, with 4 bases between them. The CDR3 covers 13 residues. CDR1 LGHNT and CDR2 FRNRAP come from the germline V gene. CDR3 sequence: CASGLGHYNEQFF. In DNA, the CDR3 is TGTGCTAGTGGTTTGGGACACTACAATGAGCAGTTCTTC.

This chain links TRBV19 with TRBJ1-5; no definite D call. V lost 6 bases to trimming and J lost 2 bases, with 14 bases between them. Germline V gives CDR1 LNHDA, CDR2 SQIVND (reference sequence). This CDR3 is 15 amino acids long. The CDR3 loop reads CASREWTRGNQPQHF. CDR3 DNA: TGTGCCAGTAGGGAATGGACGAGGGGCAATCAGCCCCAGCATTTT.

The rearrangement links TRBV14 to TRBJ1-2; D is perhaps TRBD1 (5 bases). The CDR3 totals 15 residues. The germline gives CDR1 SGHDN, CDR2 FVKESK. V shed 5 bases and J shed 2 bases, with 15 bases lying between them. CDR3 protein: CASSKSGGANYGYTF. CDR3 nucleotides: TGTGCCAGCAGCAAAAGCGGGGGAGCAAACTATGGCTACACCTTC.

This chain links TRBV19 with TRBJ2-7; 7 bases line up with TRBD1. The V segment lost 10 bases and the J segment 5 bases; nucleotides outside the gene matches: 14. The CDR3 runs to 14 residues. CDR1 is LNHDA, CDR2 SQIVND, per germline (reference sequence). The CDR3 spells CATTTGNSLNEQYF. The CDR3, as DNA: TGTGCCACCACGACAGGGAACTCCTTAAACGAGCAGTACTTC.

This chain links TRBV9 with TRBJ2-1, with 9 bases fitting TRBD2. The CDR3 is 15 amino acids. V gave up 0 bases and J gave up 5 bases; unmatched junction bases: 3. Germline values: CDR1 SGDLS, CDR2 YYNGEE. This chain's CDR3 is CASSVGLAANNEQFF. The CDR3 bases are TGTGCCAGCAGCGTAGGACTAGCGGCGAACAATGAGCAGTTCTTC.

The chain combines TRBV18 with TRBJ2-5; D gene uncertain. Germline V lookup: CDR1 KGHSH, CDR2 LQKENI. V shed 3 bases and J shed 0 bases, with 5 bases lying between them. CDR3 size: 13 residues. Here the CDR3 DNA reads TGTGCCAGCTCACCGAGGTACCAAGAGACCCAGTACTTC. Translating it yields CASSPRYQETQYF. The full variable domain, rest sourced from reference TRBV18 and TRBJ2-5, is NAGVMQNPRHLVRRRGQEARLRCSPMKGHSHVYWYRQLPEEGLKFMVYLQKENIIDESGMPKERFSAEFPKEGPSILRIQQVVRGDSAAYFCASSPRYQETQYFGPGTRLLVL.

This CDR3 reads CASSSGTSGSSADTQYF. CDR3 DNA sequence: TGTGCCAGCAGCTCCGGGACTAGCGGGAGTTCGGCAGATACGCAGTATTTT. V is TRBV11-2 and J is TRBJ2-3; 14 nucleotides line up with TRBD2. CDR3 size: 17 residues. CDR1 and CDR2 from the germline V gene are SGHAT and FQNNGV. Trimming removed 4 bases from V and 4 bases from J; junction bases left unmatched: 7.

The chain uses TRBV5-1 and TRBJ1-2; no reliable D call. Germline V CDR1 and CDR2: SGHRS, YFSETQ. The CDR3 has 14 residues. The V end was cut by 9 bases, the J end by 0 bases, with 15 bases between. The CDR3 here is CATRADPSNYGYTF. The CDR3, as DNA: TGCGCCACGAGGGCCGACCCTTCTAACTATGGCTACACCTTC. The full variable domain, with the rest looked up from reference TRBV5-1 and TRBJ1-2, is KAGVTQTPRYLIKTRGQQVTLSCSPISGHRSVSWYQQTPGQGLQFLFEYFSETQRNKGNFPGRFSGRQFSNSRSEMNVSTLELGDSALYLCATRADPSNYGYTFGSGTRLTVV.

This clone was observed a single time. The chain joins TRBV6-5 to TRBJ2-1; 9 bases are a match to TRBD1. The CDR3 length is 15 residues. Germline trimming cut 7 bases from V and 5 bases from J; bases unmatched to any gene: 9. Germline V gives CDR1 MNHEY, CDR2 SVGAGI. Here the CDR3 reads CASNSHGTGNNEQFF. In nucleotides, the CDR3 is TGTGCCAGCAACTCTCACGGGACAGGGAACAATGAGCAGTTCTTC.

This chain uses TRBV19 with TRBJ2-7; TRBD2 agrees at 12 bases. Per germline, CDR1 LNHDA and CDR2 SQIVND (reference sequence). The J segment lost 6 bases and the V segment lost 3 bases, leaving 6 bases of the junction unmatched. The CDR3 runs 15 residues. The CDR3 sequence: CASSILAGGPREQYF. CDR3 nucleotide sequence: TGTGCCAGTAGTATCCTAGCGGGGGGGCCACGCGAGCAGTACTTC.